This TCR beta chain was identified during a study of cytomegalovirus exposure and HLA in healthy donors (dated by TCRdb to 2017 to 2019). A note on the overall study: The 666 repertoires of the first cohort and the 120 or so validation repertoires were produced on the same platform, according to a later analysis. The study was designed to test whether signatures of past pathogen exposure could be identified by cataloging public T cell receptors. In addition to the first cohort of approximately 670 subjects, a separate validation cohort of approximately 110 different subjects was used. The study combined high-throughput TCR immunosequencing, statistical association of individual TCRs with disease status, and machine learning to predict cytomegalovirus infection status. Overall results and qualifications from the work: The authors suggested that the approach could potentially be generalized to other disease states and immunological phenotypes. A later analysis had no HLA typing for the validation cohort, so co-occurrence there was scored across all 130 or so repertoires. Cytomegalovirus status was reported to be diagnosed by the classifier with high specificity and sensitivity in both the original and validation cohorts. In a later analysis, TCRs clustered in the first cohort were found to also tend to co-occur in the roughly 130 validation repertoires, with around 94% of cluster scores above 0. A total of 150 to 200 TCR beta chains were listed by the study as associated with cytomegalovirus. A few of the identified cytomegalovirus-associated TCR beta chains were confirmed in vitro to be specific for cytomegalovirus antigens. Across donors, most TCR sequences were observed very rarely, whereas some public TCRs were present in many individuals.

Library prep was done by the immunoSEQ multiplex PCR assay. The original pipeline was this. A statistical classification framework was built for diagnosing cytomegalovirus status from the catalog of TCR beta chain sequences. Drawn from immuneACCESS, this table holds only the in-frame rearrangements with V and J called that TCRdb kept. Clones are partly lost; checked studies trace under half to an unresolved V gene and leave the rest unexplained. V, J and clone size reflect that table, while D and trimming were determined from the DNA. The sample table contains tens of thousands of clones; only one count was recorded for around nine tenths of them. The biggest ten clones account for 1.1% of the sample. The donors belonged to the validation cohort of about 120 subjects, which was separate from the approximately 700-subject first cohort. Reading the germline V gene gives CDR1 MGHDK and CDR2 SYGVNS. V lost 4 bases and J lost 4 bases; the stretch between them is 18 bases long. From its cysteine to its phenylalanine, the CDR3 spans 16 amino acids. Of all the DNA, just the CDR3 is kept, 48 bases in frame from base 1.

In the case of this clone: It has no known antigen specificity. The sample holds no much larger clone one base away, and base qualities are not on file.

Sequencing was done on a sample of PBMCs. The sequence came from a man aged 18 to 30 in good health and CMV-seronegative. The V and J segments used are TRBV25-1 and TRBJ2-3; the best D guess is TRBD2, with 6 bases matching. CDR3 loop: CASSGGLLSNPDTQYF. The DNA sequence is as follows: TGTGCCAGCAGTGGGGGACTGCTGAGCAACCCAGATACGCAGTATTTT.